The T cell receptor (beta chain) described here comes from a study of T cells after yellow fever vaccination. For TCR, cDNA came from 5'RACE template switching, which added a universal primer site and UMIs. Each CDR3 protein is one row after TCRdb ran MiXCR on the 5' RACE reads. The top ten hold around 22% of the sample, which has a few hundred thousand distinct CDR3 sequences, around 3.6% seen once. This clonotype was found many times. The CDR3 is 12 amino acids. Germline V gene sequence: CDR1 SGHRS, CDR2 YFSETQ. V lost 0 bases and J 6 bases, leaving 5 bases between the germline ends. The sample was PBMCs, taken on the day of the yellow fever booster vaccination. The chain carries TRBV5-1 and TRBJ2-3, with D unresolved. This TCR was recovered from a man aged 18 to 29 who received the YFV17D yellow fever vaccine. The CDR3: CASSLGRDTQYF. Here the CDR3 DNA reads TGCGCCAGCAGCTTGGGACGGGATACGCAGTATTTT.